The following is a T cell receptor (beta chain) sequence with its context. Its binding antigen is unknown. Base-call qualities are not available, and no considerably larger clone is one nucleotide away. This entry comes from a study of OX40 agonist ivuxolimab in advanced cancers. As for the study more broadly: Ivuxolimab was a fully human IgG2 agonistic monoclonal antibody targeting the costimulatory receptor OX40 (CD134). Intravenous ivuxolimab was administered to patients every 2 weeks at six dose levels: 0.01, 0.1, 0.3, 1.5, 3 and 10 mg/kg. Of the approximately 54 dose-escalation patients, hepatocellular carcinoma was present in approximately 20, melanoma in around 15, renal cell carcinoma in 9 and head and neck cancer in 9. In the dose-escalation cohort, 75% to 90% of patients were male, and the mean age was roughly 60 years with a range of roughly 20 to 79. Patients were allowed to have had prior anti-PD-1, anti-PD-L1 or anti-CTLA-4 therapy, and more than 35% of the dose-escalation patients had been treated with checkpoint inhibitors. Three dose-escalation patients achieved partial responses, one with hepatocellular carcinoma and two with cutaneous melanoma. Peripheral TCRbeta sequencing was intended to test whether TCR sequence diversity was altered and clonal T-cell expansion was caused by ivuxolimab. The monotherapy dose-escalation portion (N ≈ 57 patients) of the phase I ivuxolimab trial is reported in the paper.

For sequencing of the TCRbeta CDR3 region, genomic DNA was extracted from the sorted cells. TCRbeta CDR3 regions were sequenced using the immunoSEQ Assay. Not all clones reach the TCRdb copy of this immuneACCESS table, which keeps in-frame sequences only. Checked studies attribute under half of the gap to unresolved V genes and leave the rest unexplained. Here the sample has 60,000 to 85,000 clones; more than 75% occur a single time. The ten largest clonotypes hold 4% to 5% of the sample. Overall study outcomes, separate from this receptor: At doses of 0.1 to 3.0 mg/kg, clonal expansion of both CD4+ and CD8+ T cells in blood was seen between baseline and week 6. Which antigens the clonally expanded peripheral T cells were specific for was not determined. In partial responders in the 0.1-3.0 mg/kg groups, normalized peripheral clonal expansion was found to be among the lowest, especially among CD8+ T cells. Low levels of normalized T-cell clonal expansion were also seen in some nonresponding patients. On average, CD8+ T cells showed more expanded clones than CD4+ T cells after ivuxolimab.

Patients with autoimmune disease history or receiving systemic immunosuppression were excluded from the trial. Peripheral blood for TCR sequencing was collected from all dose cohorts at baseline, on cycle 4 day 1, and on cycle 7 day 1. The samples were taken from a phase I, first-in-human, multicenter, open-label dose-escalation trial of ivuxolimab. Adults with locally advanced or metastatic melanoma, renal cell, hepatocellular, or head and neck squamous cell carcinoma were enrolled in the trial. CD4+ and CD8+ T cells were sorted separately from peripheral blood before TCR sequencing. The sequence was obtained from an adult with an advanced solid tumor such as melanoma, head and neck, liver or kidney cancer. The specimen comprised CD4+ or CD8+ T cells sorted from blood, sampled in a trial of the OX40 agonist ivuxolimab.

At the DNA level, the sequence is TGTGCCAGCAGCTTAGAAGGCGGCGTCTATGGCTACACCTTC. Translation gives CASSLEGGVYGYTF. The V and J genes are TRBV7-9 and TRBJ1-2; the D gene lacks a confident call. CDR1 and CDR2 are drawn from the germline V gene (reference sequence): SEHNR, FQNEAQ. V is shortened by 1 base, J by 4 bases, and the region joining them spans 10 bases. Taken from cysteine to phenylalanine, the CDR3 has 14 residues. Only the CDR3 DNA stays, 42 bases, in frame from base 1.